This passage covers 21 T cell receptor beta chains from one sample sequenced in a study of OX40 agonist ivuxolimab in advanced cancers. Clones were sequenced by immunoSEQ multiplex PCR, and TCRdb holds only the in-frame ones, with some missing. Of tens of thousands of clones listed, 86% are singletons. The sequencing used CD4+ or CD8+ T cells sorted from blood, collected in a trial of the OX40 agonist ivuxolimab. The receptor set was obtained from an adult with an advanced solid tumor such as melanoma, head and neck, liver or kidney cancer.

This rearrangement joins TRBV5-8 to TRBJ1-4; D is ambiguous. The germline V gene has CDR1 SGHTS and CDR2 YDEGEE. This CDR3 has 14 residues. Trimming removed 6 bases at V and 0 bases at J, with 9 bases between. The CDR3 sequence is CASTIVSTNEKLFF. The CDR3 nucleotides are TGTGCCAGCACCATAGTATCAACTAATGAAAAACTGTTTTTT.

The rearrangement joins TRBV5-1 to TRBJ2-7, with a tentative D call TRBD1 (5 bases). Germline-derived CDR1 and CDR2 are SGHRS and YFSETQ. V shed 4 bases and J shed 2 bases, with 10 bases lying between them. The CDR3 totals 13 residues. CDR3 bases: TGCGCCAGCAGCATGCGACAGACCTACGAGCAGTACTTC. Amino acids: CASSMRQTYEQYF.

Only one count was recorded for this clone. In DNA, the CDR3 is TGTGCCAGCAGGGAGGGACTAGCGGGGTGGACCCAGTACTTC. Translating gives CASREGLAGWTQYF. The chain couples TRBV2 to TRBJ2-5; TRBD2 matches at 13 bases. The ends lost 6 bases at V and 7 bases at J; junction bases unmatched: 5. This CDR3 region has 14 residues. CDR1 is SNHLY, CDR2 FYNNEI, per germline.

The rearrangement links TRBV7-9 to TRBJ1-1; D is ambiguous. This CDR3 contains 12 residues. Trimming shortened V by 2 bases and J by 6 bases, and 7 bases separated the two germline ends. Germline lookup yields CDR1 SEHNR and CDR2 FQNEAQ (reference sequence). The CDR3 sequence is CASSLLVAEAFF. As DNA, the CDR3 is TGTGCCAGCAGCTTATTGGTCGCTGAAGCTTTCTTT.

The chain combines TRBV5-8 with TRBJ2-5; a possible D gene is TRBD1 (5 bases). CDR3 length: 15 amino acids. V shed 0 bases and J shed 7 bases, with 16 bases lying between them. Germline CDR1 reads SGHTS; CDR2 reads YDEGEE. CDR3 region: CASSLVSGPGRTQYF. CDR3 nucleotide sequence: TGTGCCAGCAGCTTGGTGTCAGGGCCTGGTCGGACCCAGTACTTC.

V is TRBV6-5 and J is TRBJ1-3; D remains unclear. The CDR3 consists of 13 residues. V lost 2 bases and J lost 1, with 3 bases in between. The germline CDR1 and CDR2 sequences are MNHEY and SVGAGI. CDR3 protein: CASSYTSGNTIYF. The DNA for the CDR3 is TGTGCCAGCAGTTACACTTCTGGAAACACCATATATTTT.

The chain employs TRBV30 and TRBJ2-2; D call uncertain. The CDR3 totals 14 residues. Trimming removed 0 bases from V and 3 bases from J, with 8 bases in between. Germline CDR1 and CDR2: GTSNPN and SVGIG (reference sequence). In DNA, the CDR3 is TGTGCCTGGAGTGTGGGAACTTACACCGGGGAGCTGTTTTTT. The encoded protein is CAWSVGTYTGELFF.

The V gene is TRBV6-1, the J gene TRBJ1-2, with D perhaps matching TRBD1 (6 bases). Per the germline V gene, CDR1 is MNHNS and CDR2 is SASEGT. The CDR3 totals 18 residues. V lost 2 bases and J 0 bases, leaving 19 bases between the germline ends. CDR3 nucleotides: TGTGCCAGCAGTGAATATACGCAGGGGTGGGGAGCTAACTATGGCTACACCTTC. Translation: CASSEYTQGWGANYGYTF.

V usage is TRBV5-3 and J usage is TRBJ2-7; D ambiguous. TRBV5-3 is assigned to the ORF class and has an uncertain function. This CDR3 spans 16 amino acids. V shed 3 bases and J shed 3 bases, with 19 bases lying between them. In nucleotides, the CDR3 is TGTGCCAGAAGCTCTACCCTTGGACCAAAGGACTACGAGCAGTACTTC. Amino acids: CARSSTLGPKDYEQYF.

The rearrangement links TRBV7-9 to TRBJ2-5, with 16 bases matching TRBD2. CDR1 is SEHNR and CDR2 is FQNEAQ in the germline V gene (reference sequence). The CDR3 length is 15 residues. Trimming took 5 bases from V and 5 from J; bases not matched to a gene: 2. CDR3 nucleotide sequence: TGTGCCAGCAGCCAGGGACTAGCGGGAGGGGAGACCCAGTACTTC. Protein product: CASSQGLAGGETQYF.

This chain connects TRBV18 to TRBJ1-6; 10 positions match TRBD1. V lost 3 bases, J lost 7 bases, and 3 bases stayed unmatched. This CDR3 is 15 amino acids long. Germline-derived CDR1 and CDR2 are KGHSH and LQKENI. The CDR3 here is CASSPTGGGNSPLHF. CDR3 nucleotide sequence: TGTGCCAGCTCACCGACAGGGGGCGGGAATTCACCCCTCCACTTT.

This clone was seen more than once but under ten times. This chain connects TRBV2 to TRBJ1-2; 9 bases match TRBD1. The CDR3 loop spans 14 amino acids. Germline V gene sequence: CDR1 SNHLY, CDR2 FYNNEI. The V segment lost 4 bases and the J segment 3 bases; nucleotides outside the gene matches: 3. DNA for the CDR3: TGTGCCAGCAGTGGACAGGGGGATGACTATGGCTACACCTTC. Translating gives CASSGQGDDYGYTF.

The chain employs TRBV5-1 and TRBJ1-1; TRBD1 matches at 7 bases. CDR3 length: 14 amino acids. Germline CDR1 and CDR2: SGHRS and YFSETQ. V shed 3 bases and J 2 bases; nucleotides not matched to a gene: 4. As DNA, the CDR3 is TGCGCCAGCAGCTCCTGGACAGGAAACACTGAAGCTTTCTTT. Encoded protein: CASSSWTGNTEAFF.

The CDR3 DNA sequence: TGTGCCAGAAGCGAACCGAAACGAGGGCGGCCCCGATTGAACACTGAAGCTTTCTTT. It codes for CARSEPKRGRPRLNTEAFF. J is TRBJ1-1 and V is TRBV5-3; unclear D gene. TRBV5-3 counts as an open reading frame of uncertain function. CDR3 size: 19 residues. V gave up 4 bases and J gave up 0 bases, with 25 bases separating them.

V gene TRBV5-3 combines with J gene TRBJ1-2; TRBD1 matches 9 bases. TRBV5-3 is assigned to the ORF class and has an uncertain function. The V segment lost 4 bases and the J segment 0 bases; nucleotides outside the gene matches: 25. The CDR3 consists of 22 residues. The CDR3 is CARSMESGQGPHKSESNYGYTF. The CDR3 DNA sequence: TGTGCCAGAAGCATGGAATCAGGACAGGGGCCTCATAAATCCGAATCTAACTATGGCTACACCTTC.

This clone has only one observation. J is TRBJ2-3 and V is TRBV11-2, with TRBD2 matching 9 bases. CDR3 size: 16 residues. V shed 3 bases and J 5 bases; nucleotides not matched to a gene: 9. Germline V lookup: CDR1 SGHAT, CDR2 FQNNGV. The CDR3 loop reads CASSFSGSGRIDTQYF. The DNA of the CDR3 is TGTGCCAGCAGCTTTAGCGGGAGTGGTCGTATAGATACGCAGTATTTT.

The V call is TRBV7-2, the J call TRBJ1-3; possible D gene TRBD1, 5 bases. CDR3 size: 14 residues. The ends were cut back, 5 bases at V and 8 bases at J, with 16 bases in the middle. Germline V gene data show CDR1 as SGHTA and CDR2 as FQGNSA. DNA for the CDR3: TGTGCCAGCAGCCCGCAGGGAGTTCGGGACACCATATATTTT. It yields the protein CASSPQGVRDTIYF.

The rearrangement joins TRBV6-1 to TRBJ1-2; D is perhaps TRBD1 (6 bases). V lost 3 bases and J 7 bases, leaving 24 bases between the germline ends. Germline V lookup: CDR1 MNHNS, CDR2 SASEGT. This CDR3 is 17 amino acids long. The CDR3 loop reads CASSEIRGSGQVRGYTF. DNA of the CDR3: TGTGCCAGCAGTGAGATCAGGGGCTCTGGACAAGTTCGTGGCTACACCTTC.

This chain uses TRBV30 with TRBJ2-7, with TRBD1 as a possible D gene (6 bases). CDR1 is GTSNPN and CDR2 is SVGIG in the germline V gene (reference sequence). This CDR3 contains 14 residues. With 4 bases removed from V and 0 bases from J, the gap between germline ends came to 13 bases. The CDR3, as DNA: TGTGCCTGGATCAGGGGTACCAGCTCCTACGAGCAGTACTTC. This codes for CAWIRGTSSYEQYF.

The CDR3, as DNA: TGTGCCAGCGGGACAGGGGGCCTGTTCTTC. As protein: CASGTGGLFF. The chain employs TRBV27 and TRBJ2-1, with TRBD1 matching 12 bases. The CDR3 has 10 amino acids. The germline gives CDR1 MNHEY, CDR2 SMNVEV (reference sequence). Trimming cost V 8 bases and J 15 bases; bases outside gene matches: 2.

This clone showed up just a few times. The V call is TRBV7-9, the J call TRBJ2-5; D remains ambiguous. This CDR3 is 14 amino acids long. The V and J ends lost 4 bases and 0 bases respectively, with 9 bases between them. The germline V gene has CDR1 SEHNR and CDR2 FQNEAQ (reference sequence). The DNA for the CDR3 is TGTGCCAGCAGCTCCACAGCTTACCAAGAGACCCAGTACTTC. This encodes CASSSTAYQETQYF. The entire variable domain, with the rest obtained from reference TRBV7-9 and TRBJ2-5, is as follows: DTGVSQNPRHKITKRGQNVTFRCDPISEHNRLYWYRQTLGQGPEFLTYFQNEAQLEKSRLLSDRFSAERPKGSFSTLEIQRTEQGDSAMYLCASSSTAYQETQYFGPGTRLLVL.